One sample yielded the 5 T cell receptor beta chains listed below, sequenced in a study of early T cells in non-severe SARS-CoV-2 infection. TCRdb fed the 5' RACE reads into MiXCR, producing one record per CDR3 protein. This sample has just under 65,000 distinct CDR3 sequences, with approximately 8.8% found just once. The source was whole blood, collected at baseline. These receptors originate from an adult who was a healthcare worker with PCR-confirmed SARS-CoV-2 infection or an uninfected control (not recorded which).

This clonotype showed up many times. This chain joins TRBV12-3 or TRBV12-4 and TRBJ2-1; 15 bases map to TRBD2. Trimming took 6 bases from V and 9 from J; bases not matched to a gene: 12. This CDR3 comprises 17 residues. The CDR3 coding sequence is TGTGCCAGCAGCTGGGCTGGAGGGGGACTAGCGGGAGGTGAGCAGTTCTTC. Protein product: CASSWAGGGLAGGEQFF.

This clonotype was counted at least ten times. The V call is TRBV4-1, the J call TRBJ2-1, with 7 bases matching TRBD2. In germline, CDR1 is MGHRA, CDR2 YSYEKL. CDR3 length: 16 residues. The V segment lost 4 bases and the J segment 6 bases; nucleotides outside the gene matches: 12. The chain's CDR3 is CASSPITQRGRNEQFF. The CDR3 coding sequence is TGCGCCAGCAGCCCCATTACCCAGCGGGGCCGCAATGAGCAGTTCTTC.

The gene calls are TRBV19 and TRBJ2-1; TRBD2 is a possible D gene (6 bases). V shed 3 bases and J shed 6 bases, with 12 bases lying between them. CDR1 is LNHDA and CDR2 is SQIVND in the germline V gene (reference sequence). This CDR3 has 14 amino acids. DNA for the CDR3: TGTGCCAGTAGTATTGGGCTAGCGCGCAATGAGCAGTTCTTC. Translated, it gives CASSIGLARNEQFF.

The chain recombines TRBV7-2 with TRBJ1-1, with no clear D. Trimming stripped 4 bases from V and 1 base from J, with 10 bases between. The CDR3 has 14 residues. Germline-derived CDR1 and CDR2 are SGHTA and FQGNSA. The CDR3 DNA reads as TGTGCCAGCAGCTGGGGATGGACGAACACTGAAGCTTTCTTT. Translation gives CASSWGWTNTEAFF.

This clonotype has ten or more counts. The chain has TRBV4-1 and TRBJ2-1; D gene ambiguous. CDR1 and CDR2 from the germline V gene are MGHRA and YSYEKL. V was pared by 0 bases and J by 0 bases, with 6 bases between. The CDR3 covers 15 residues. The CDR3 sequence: CASSQEGTSYNEQFF. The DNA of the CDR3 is TGCGCCAGCAGCCAAGAAGGCACCTCCTACAATGAGCAGTTCTTC.